The 28 T cell receptor beta chains below were found in one sample sequenced in a study of control samples from healthy donors and cancer patients. Only in-frame clones appear in the TCRdb table, and some are missing; sequencing was by immunoSEQ multiplex PCR. The table includes around 80,000 clones, nearly 90% detected once. The sample consisted of blood. All receptors come from a woman between 50 and 59 years old in good health.

This sequence joins TRBV3-1 (or the pseudogene TRBV3-2) and TRBJ2-6; D uncertain. CDR3 length: 13 residues. V was cut by 4 bases and J by 0 bases, with 1 base left in between. Per germline, CDR1 LGHDT and CDR2 YNNKEL (reference sequence). CDR3 in DNA: TGTGCCAGCAGCCCCTCTGGGGCCAACGTCCTGACTTTC. Amino acids: CASSPSGANVLTF.

V usage is TRBV9 and J usage is TRBJ2-7; 8 bases match TRBD2. There are 14 residues in the CDR3. With 4 bases clipped from V and 6 bases from J, the junction kept 9 bases outside the gene matches. In germline, CDR1 is SGDLS, CDR2 YYNGEE. The CDR3 spells CASSPGLEAGEQYF. The CDR3 coding sequence is TGTGCCAGCAGCCCGGGACTAGAGGCGGGCGAGCAGTACTTC.

The chain has TRBV5-1 and TRBJ2-4, with TRBD2 matching 8 bases. CDR1 is SGHRS and CDR2 is YFSETQ in the germline V gene. The CDR3 is made up of 17 amino acids. V shed 4 bases and J 1 base; nucleotides not matched to a gene: 10. The chain's CDR3 is CASSQPGGARAKNIQYF. CDR3 bases: TGCGCCAGCAGCCAACCCGGGGGGGCCCGCGCCAAAAACATTCAGTACTTC.

For the CDR3, the DNA is TGTGCCAGCAGCAGGACTAGCGGGGGGTACTACGGGAGCACAGATACGCAGTATTTT. Protein: CASSRTSGGYYGSTDTQYF. This chain links TRBV7-8 with TRBJ2-3; 14 nucleotides match TRBD2. Trimming cost V 5 bases and J 0 bases; bases outside gene matches: 10. From germline, CDR1 is SGHVS and CDR2 FQNEAQ. This CDR3 contains 19 residues.

V is TRBV7-2 and J is TRBJ2-7; possibly TRBD1 for D (6 bases). Germline CDR1 reads SGHTA; CDR2 reads FQGNSA. This CDR3 contains 13 residues. V lost 5 bases and J lost 4, with 12 bases in between. Written as DNA, the CDR3 is TGTGCCAGCAGCCCCGAGAGGGGGTACGAGCAGTACTTC. Translated: CASSPERGYEQYF.

The rearrangement joins TRBV7-2 to TRBJ2-2; 7 nucleotides line up with TRBD1. Germline loops: CDR1 SGHTA, CDR2 FQGNSA. V lost 5 bases, J lost 4 bases, and 13 bases stayed unmatched. The CDR3 totals 17 residues. The CDR3 DNA reads TGTGCCAGCAGCAGGGACAGACAGTTATTAATCACCGGGGAGCTGTTTTTT. It encodes CASSRDRQLLITGELFF.

The V and J genes are TRBV21-1 and TRBJ1-1; TRBD1, the table's D call, was not compared with the DNA. TRBV21-1 is classified as a pseudogene. The CDR3 loop spans 15 amino acids. The CDR3 sequence: CASSGGADRGPDAFF. CDR3 DNA sequence: TGTGCCAGCAGTGGAGGCGCGGACAGGGGCCCTGACGCTTTCTTT.

V is TRBV6-5 and J is TRBJ1-2; D might be TRBD1 (5 bases). CDR1 is MNHEY and CDR2 is SVGAGI in the germline V gene. Trimming pared 5 bases from V and 5 bases from J, leaving 12 bases between. This CDR3 has 13 amino acids. DNA for the CDR3: TGTGCCAGCAGTAGGGGACGGGCATATGGCTACACCTTC. Protein: CASSRGRAYGYTF.

The CDR3 here is CASNQGDTIYF. The CDR3 DNA is TGTGCCAGCAATCAAGGGGACACCATATATTTT. The chain couples TRBV2 to TRBJ1-3; tentative D call: TRBD1 (5 bases). Trimming removed 7 bases at V and 8 bases at J, with 9 bases between. Germline V gene lookup returns CDR1 SNHLY and CDR2 FYNNEI. The CDR3 sequence is 11 residues long.

Points on this clone: Other DNA sequences in this sample translate to the same CDR3. The genes are TRBV3-1 (or the pseudogene TRBV3-2) and TRBJ2-2, with 9 bases that match TRBD2. This CDR3 contains 19 residues. After removal of 4 bases from V and 7 bases from J, the junction contained 19 bases not matched to a gene. The germline CDR1 and CDR2 sequences are LGHDT and YNNKEL (reference sequence). Here the CDR3 DNA reads TGTGCCAGCAGCCTAAGGGGAGGCGGCGGGGGGGCCATCCACGGGGAGCTGTTTTTT. Protein: CASSLRGGGGGAIHGELFF.

The rearrangement uses TRBV6-5 and TRBJ1-2; D is unclear. Trimming cost V 5 bases and J 6 bases, with 10 bases left between them. CDR3 length equals 12 residues. Germline-derived CDR1 and CDR2 are MNHEY and SVGAGI. The chain's CDR3 is CASSTRRDGYTF. CDR3 nucleotide sequence: TGTGCCAGCAGTACACGTAGGGATGGCTACACCTTC.

This chain uses TRBV3-1 (or the pseudogene TRBV3-2) with TRBJ1-2, with D perhaps TRBD1 (6 bases). The germline gives CDR1 LGHDT, CDR2 YNNKEL (reference sequence). Trimming shortened V by 0 bases and J by 0 bases, and 11 bases separated the two germline ends. The CDR3 covers 16 residues. The CDR3 nucleotides read TGTGCCAGCAGCCAAGATGACGGGGGCACTAACTATGGCTACACCTTC. Protein sequence: CASSQDDGGTNYGYTF.

The chain joins TRBV11-2 to TRBJ1-6, with a possible D match to TRBD1 (6 bases). Trimming took 6 bases from V and 7 from J, leaving 13 bases between them. This CDR3 comprises 14 residues. Looked up from germline, CDR1 is SGHAT and CDR2 is FQNNGV. The CDR3, as DNA: TGTGCCAGCAGTAATGGGGGGGCCAATTCACCCCTCCACTTT. Translating gives CASSNGGANSPLHF.

V usage is TRBV25-1 and J usage is TRBJ2-3; weak D call: TRBD1 (5 bases). The CDR3 has 16 amino acids. CDR1 and CDR2 from the germline V gene are MGHDK and SYGVNS. Trimming stripped 6 bases from V and 1 base from J, with 17 bases between. The CDR3 sequence is CASSDTGPRGTDTQYF. The CDR3 DNA sequence: TGTGCCAGCAGCGATACAGGTCCACGCGGCACAGATACGCAGTATTTT. The whole variable domain, filled in from reference TRBV25-1 and TRBJ2-3, reads EADIYQTPRYLVIGTGKKITLECSQTMGHDKMYWYQQDPGMELHLIHYSYGVNSTEKGDLSSESTVSRIRTEHFPLTLESARPSHTSQYLCASSDTGPRGTDTQYFGPGTRLTVL.

The rearrangement joins TRBV5-6 to TRBJ1-2; D is unclear. The CDR3 runs to 14 residues. Looked up from germline, CDR1 is SGHDT and CDR2 is YYEEEE. V was trimmed by 4 bases and J by 7 bases, leaving 17 bases between them. The CDR3 protein is CASSIDTRVGGYTF. The CDR3 nucleotides are TGTGCCAGCAGCATAGACACGCGTGTTGGTGGCTACACCTTC.

This rearrangement joins TRBV2 to TRBJ2-7; possible D gene TRBD1, 5 bases. V shed 3 bases and J shed 4 bases, with 13 bases lying between them. CDR1 and CDR2 from the germline V gene are SNHLY and FYNNEI. The CDR3 sequence is 14 residues long. The CDR3 nucleotides are TGTGCCAGCAGTGACTGGACATCCTATTACGAGCAGTACTTC. Translated, it gives CASSDWTSYYEQYF.

CDR3 amino acids: CASSPPALNTEAFF. CDR3 DNA sequence: TGTGCCAGCAGCCCCCCCGCTTTGAACACTGAAGCTTTCTTT. The chain is built from TRBV3-1 (or the pseudogene TRBV3-2) and TRBJ1-1; D gene uncertain. Trimming pared 4 bases from V and 0 bases from J, leaving 9 bases between. This CDR3 has 14 residues. CDR1 LGHDT and CDR2 YNNKEL come from the germline V gene (reference sequence).

The chain employs TRBV6-5 and TRBJ1-5; D is unresolved. V was clipped by 8 bases and J by 4 bases, with 12 bases between them. This CDR3 region has 13 residues. Looked up from germline, CDR1 is MNHEY and CDR2 is SVGAGI. The CDR3 spells CASGQAPNQPQHF. DNA of the CDR3: TGTGCCAGCGGGCAGGCCCCAAATCAGCCCCAGCATTTT.

The V call is TRBV6-6, the J call TRBJ1-2; D ambiguous. The length of the CDR3 is 11 residues. The ends were cut back, 6 bases at V and 2 bases at J, with 4 bases in the middle. The germline V gene encodes CDR1 MNHNY and CDR2 SVGAGI (reference sequence). DNA for the CDR3: TGTGCCAGCAGCCCCAACTATGGCTACACCTTC. As protein: CASSPNYGYTF.

Points on this clone: This sample includes further DNA sequences coding for the same CDR3. The chain employs TRBV10-3 and TRBJ1-2; no firm D call. The V end lost 0 bases, the J end lost 6 bases, and 5 bases lay between the germline ends. The CDR3 has 12 amino acids. Germline V gene data show CDR1 as ENHRY and CDR2 as SYGVKD. CDR3 bases: TGTGCCATCAGTGAGTCCAGAGATGGCTACACCTTC. It is translated as CAISESRDGYTF.

This clone is labeled medium-sized. V and J are TRBV14 and TRBJ2-7; 8 bases line up with TRBD2. Trimming removed 5 bases from V and 2 bases from J; junction bases left unmatched: 5. The germline gives CDR1 SGHDN, CDR2 FVKESK. This CDR3 is 14 amino acids long. The CDR3 DNA sequence: TGTGCCAGCAGCGAAGTAGCGGGGACCTACGAGCAGTACTTC. As protein: CASSEVAGTYEQYF.

The chain joins TRBV15 to TRBJ2-3; unclear D gene. The length of the CDR3 is 16 residues. Germline assignment: CDR1 LNHNV and CDR2 YYDKDF (reference sequence). V was trimmed by 1 base and J by 1 base, leaving 12 bases between them. The CDR3 reads CATSRAGSVGTDTQYF. CDR3 sequence (DNA): TGTGCCACCAGCAGAGCAGGCAGTGTGGGCACAGATACGCAGTATTTT. Supplemented by reference TRBV15 and TRBJ2-3, the full variable domain reads DAMVIQNPRYQVTQFGKPVTLSCSQTLNHNVMYWYQQKSSQAPKLLFHYYDKDFNNEADTPDNFQSRRPNTSFCFLDIRSPGLGDTAMYLCATSRAGSVGTDTQYFGPGTRLTVL.

The genes are TRBV19 and TRBJ1-4; D is unresolved. The V end lost 2 bases, the J end lost 7 bases, and 14 bases lay between the germline ends. The CDR3 sequence is 15 residues long. Per germline, CDR1 LNHDA and CDR2 SQIVND (reference sequence). The CDR3 sequence is CASSISDGFGEKLFF. CDR3 in DNA: TGTGCCAGTAGTATAAGCGATGGATTTGGTGAAAAACTGTTTTTT.

The J gene is TRBJ2-1, the V gene TRBV9, with 10 bases that match TRBD2. The CDR3 length is 15 residues. With 4 bases clipped from V and 5 bases from J, the junction kept 6 bases outside the gene matches. The V gene's germline CDR1 is SGDLS and CDR2 YYNGEE. The CDR3 region has the DNA TGTGCCAGCAGCCGTGGACTAGCGGAGAACAATGAGCAGTTCTTC. Encoded protein: CASSRGLAENNEQFF.

The J gene is TRBJ1-1, the V gene TRBV6-5; D is undetermined. The CDR3 contains 10 residues. V was cut by 8 bases and J by 1 base, with 2 bases left in between. Looked up from germline, CDR1 is MNHEY and CDR2 is SVGAGI. The chain's CDR3 is CASGNTEAFF. Here the CDR3 DNA reads TGTGCCAGCGGGAACACTGAAGCTTTCTTT.

The chain has TRBV2 and TRBJ2-7; D may be TRBD2 (6 bases). The V end lost 7 bases, the J end lost 4 bases, and 20 bases lay between the germline ends. Germline CDR1 reads SNHLY; CDR2 reads FYNNEI. This CDR3 has 15 residues. CDR3 in amino acids: CASTPLWGDRYEQYF. The CDR3 DNA reads TGTGCCAGCACCCCTTTGTGGGGGGATAGATACGAGCAGTACTTC.

The chain uses TRBV19 and TRBJ2-7; a weak D match, TRBD2 (5 bases). Germline V gene data show CDR1 as LNHDA and CDR2 as SQIVND (reference sequence). V was shortened by 0 bases and J by 2 bases, with 11 bases between the two germline ends. CDR3 length: 15 residues. The DNA of the CDR3 is TGTGCCAGTAGTATAGATAGAGGGTTCCCCTACGAGCAGTACTTC. Translated: CASSIDRGFPYEQYF. Together with reference TRBV19 and TRBJ2-7, the CDR3 gives the full variable domain: DGGITQSPKYLFRKEGQNVTLSCEQNLNHDAMYWYRQDPGQGLRLIYYSQIVNDFQKGDIAEGYSVSREKKESFPLTVTSAQKNPTAFYLCASSIDRGFPYEQYFGPGTRLTVT.

V is TRBV29-1 and J is TRBJ1-4; no firm D call. Germline V lookup: CDR1 SQVTM, CDR2 ANQGSEA. Trimming shortened V by 6 bases and J by 8 bases, and 13 bases separated the two germline ends. The CDR3 totals 12 residues. The CDR3 region is CSVLKGGEKLFF. The DNA of the CDR3 is TGCAGCGTACTTAAAGGAGGGGAAAAACTGTTTTTT.